Detailed here is one TCR beta chain. Its specificity is unknown. Cryopreserved PBMCs were the source of approximately 2 micrograms of genomic DNA, which went to TCR beta libraries. The record originates from a study of cytotoxic CD8 clonotypes in ibrutinib-treated CLL. The study, taken as a whole, reports: Sampling time points were not equivalent between sustained-remission and progressing patients.

Generated by immunoSEQ multiplex PCR, the TCRdb table keeps only in-frame clones and is missing some. The sample lists 200,000 or so clones; about four fifths were seen once. Deletions cut 6 bases from V and 0 bases from J, with 15 bases between. This CDR3 region has 16 residues. Per germline, CDR1 WNHNN and CDR2 SYGVQD (reference sequence). V and J are TRBV10-1 and TRBJ1-5; D remains ambiguous. This TCR derives from a human donor with chronic lymphocytic leukemia. The specimen was PBMCs, collected after 12 months of ibrutinib treatment. The CDR3 DNA is TGCGCCAGCAGGGGAGGACTTTGCTATAGCAATCAGCCCCAGCATTTT. It encodes CASRGGLCYSNQPQHF.